These T cell receptor beta chains were read from a single sample in a study of shared clonotypes between healthy human individuals. Generated by immunoSEQ multiplex PCR, the TCRdb table keeps only in-frame clones and is missing some. The sample contains some 500,000 clones, roughly 95% of which appear only once. What was sequenced was naive CD4+ T cells sorted from blood. The receptors stem from a woman aged 25 to 39 in good health. The CDR3 runs from the conserved cysteine through the conserved F or W. The D gene is left open where the match is weak. Clone size is given for some rows only: seen once, a few or many times, or a class if the clone is expanded.

j_gene | abundance | d_gene | v_gene | CDR3nt | CDR3aa
TRBJ2-7 | - | - | TRBV5-8 | TGTGCCAGCCGGGACGGCTACCTTACCGAGCAGTACTTC | CASRDGYLTEQYF
TRBJ2-4 | once | - | TRBV2 | TGTGCCAGCAGCATCGGGACCTACCGAGCGAACATTCAGTACTTC | CASSIGTYRANIQYF
TRBJ1-1 | - | - | TRBV6-5 | TGTGCCAGCAGCTCTACAGGGACTGAAGCTTTCTTT | CASSSTGTEAFF
TRBJ2-2 | - | - | TRBV5-1 | TGCGCCAGCAGCTTGGAGGGATCCGGGGAGCTGTTTTTT | CASSLEGSGELFF
TRBJ1-4 | - | - | TRBV2 | TGTGCCAGCAGTAGGACGCCAGCTAATGAAAAACTGTTTTTT | CASSRTPANEKLFF
TRBJ2-7 | - | TRBD2 | TRBV6-1 | TGTGCCAGCAGTAGACTAGCGGGGGACTACGAGCAGTACTTC | CASSRLAGDYEQYF
TRBJ2-3 | - | TRBD2 | TRBV5-6 | TGTGCCAGCAGCCTACTAGCGGGATCCCTGACGCAGTATTTT | CASSLLAGSLTQYF
TRBJ1-4 | - | - | TRBV9 | TGTGCCAGCAGCGCGCAAACAGGGAATGAAAAACTGTTTTTT | CASSAQTGNEKLFF
TRBJ1-5 | - | - | TRBV14 | TGTGCCAGCAGCCAAGATCTTAGGGGGCCCCAGCATTTT | CASSQDLRGPQHF
TRBJ2-3 | once | TRBD1 | TRBV5-1 | TGCGCCAGCAGCAGACGCCGACAGGGTAGCACAGATACGCAGTATTTT | CASSRRRQGSTDTQYF
TRBJ2-3 | - | TRBD2 | TRBV4-2 | TGTGCCAGCAGCCAGCGGTGGAGGCGGGGGGGCACAGATACGCAGTATTTT | CASSQRWRRGGTDTQYF
TRBJ2-1 | - | - | TRBV4-1 | TGCGCCAGCAGCCAACCTTTCGGGAGAAAGGCACACAATGAGCAGTTCTTC | CASSQPFGRKAHNEQFF
TRBJ2-7 | - | TRBD1 | TRBV11-2 | TGTGCCAGCAGGTCAGGCCGGGACAGAATTTCCTACGAGCAGTACTTC | CASRSGRDRISYEQYF
TRBJ1-2 | - | - | TRBV11-2 | TGTGCCAGCAGCTTAGCCCGGAATTATGGCTACACCTTC | CASSLARNYGYTF
TRBJ1-1 | - | - | TRBV5-8 | TGTGCCAGCAGCTTGGGCGACAGGTTCTTTAAGACTGAAGCTTTCTTT | CASSLGDRFFKTEAFF
TRBJ2-1 | - | - | TRBV4-2 | TGTGCCAGCAGCCAAGCAGATTCGGATGAGCAGTTCTTC | CASSQADSDEQFF
TRBJ2-2 | - | TRBD2 | TRBV2 | TGTGCCAGCATGTTCCCCCGGCGGGAGCGGGAGTGGAGCGCCGGGGAGCTGTTTTTT | CASMFPRREREWSAGELFF
TRBJ2-7 | once | TRBD2 | TRBV19 | TGTGCCAGTAGTTTGGAACTAGCGGACTACGAGCAGTACTTC | CASSLELADYEQYF
TRBJ1-3 | - | - | TRBV6-1 | TGTGCCAGCAGTCCGAGTGGGCTGTATGGAAACACCATATATTTT | CASSPSGLYGNTIYF
TRBJ2-7 | - | TRBD1 | TRBV6-1 | TGTGCCAGCAGTGAGTGGACAGGGCGAGCCTACGAGCAGTACTTC | CASSEWTGRAYEQYF
TRBJ2-7 | - | - | TRBV20-1 | TGCAGTGTTAGGACAGACGAGCAGTACTTC | CSVRTDEQYF
TRBJ2-5 | - | TRBD1 | TRBV5-1 | TGCGCCAGCAGCCAAGGACAGGCCCAAGAGACCCAGTACTTC | CASSQGQAQETQYF
TRBJ2-7 | once | - | TRBV5-1 | TGCGCCAGCAGCTTGCTCTCCCCCGAACGCGGCGAGCAGTACTTC | CASSLLSPERGEQYF
TRBJ1-5 | - | TRBD1 | TRBV2 | TGTGCCAGCTCAACGTCCGTCCCGGGACAGGATCAGCCCCAGCATTTT | CASSTSVPGQDQPQHF
TRBJ2-1 | - | TRBD2 | TRBV6-5 | TGTGCCAGCAGTTACAGGACTAGCGGGAGAGGTGAGCAGTTCTTC | CASSYRTSGRGEQFF
TRBJ2-7 | once | - | TRBV15 | TGTGCCACCAGCAGAGATAGGTCCGCGGTTGCCTCCTACGAGCAGTACTTC | CATSRDRSAVASYEQYF
TRBJ2-5 | - | - | TRBV19 | TGTGCCAGTAGTACTAGCAGAGAGACCCAGTACTTC | CASSTSRETQYF
TRBJ2-6 | - | - | TRBV6-5 | TGTGCCAGCAATCGTGACCCTGGGGCCAACGTCCTGACTTTC | CASNRDPGANVLTF
TRBJ1-2 | once | - | TRBV28 | TGTGCCAGCAGTTTCGTGGGACGCTATGGCTACACCTTC | CASSFVGRYGYTF
TRBJ2-7 | - | - | TRBV5-6 | TGTGCCAGCAGCGTAAGCTACGAGCAGTACTTC | CASSVSYEQYF
TRBJ2-1 | - | TRBD2 | TRBV28 | TGTGCCAGCAGTTTCGGTGTGACTAGCGGGACGCTCAACTACAATGAGCAGTTCTTC | CASSFGVTSGTLNYNEQFF
TRBJ2-7 | - | - | TRBV28 | TGTGCCAGCAGTTCAGCTAACCCCTACGAGCAGTACTTC | CASSSANPYEQYF
TRBJ2-7 | - | TRBD2 | TRBV15 | TGTGCCACCAGCAGGGGGGTAGCGGGGGCCTACGAGCAGTACTTC | CATSRGVAGAYEQYF
TRBJ1-1 | - | - | TRBV5-4 | TGTGCCAGCAGTTACAGGGACCTAAACACTGAAGCTTTCTTT | CASSYRDLNTEAFF
TRBJ2-2 | - | - | TRBV6-6 | TGTGCCAGCAGTTACGGTCTCGGGGAGCTGTTTTTT | CASSYGLGELFF
TRBJ1-5 | - | - | TRBV4-1 | TGCGCCAGCAGCCAAGATTTGGTAGATTATCAGCCCCAGCATTTT | CASSQDLVDYQPQHF
TRBJ2-4 | - | - | TRBV4-1 | TGCGCCAGCAGCCAAGTTATCCTAGATGGAAACCACATTCAGTACTTC | CASSQVILDGNHIQYF
TRBJ2-3 | - | - | TRBV4-1 | TGCGCCAGCAGTACCGGGGTGATATTAGATACGCAGTATTTT | CASSTGVILDTQYF
TRBJ2-3 | - | - | TRBV27 | TGTGCCAGCAGTAACACAGATACGCAGTATTTT | CASSNTDTQYF
TRBJ2-5 | - | - | TRBV2 | TGTGCCAGCATTACGGGCTCTGAGCAGTACTTC | CASITGSEQYF
TRBJ1-2 | few | - | TRBV29-1 | TGCAGCGATTGGACACCCCGGGGTGGCTACACCTTC | CSDWTPRGGYTF
TRBJ1-2 | - | - | TRBV5-1 | TGCGCCAGCAGCTTGGCGGGTAACTATGGCTACACCTTC | CASSLAGNYGYTF
TRBJ2-2 | - | - | TRBV2 | TGTGCCAGCAGTGAATTTTACCTCGGGAACACCGGGGAGCTGTTTTTT | CASSEFYLGNTGELFF
TRBJ1-1 | - | - | TRBV10-2 | TGCGCCAGCCTATCACAGGCGGTGAACACTGAAGCTTTCTTT | CASLSQAVNTEAFF
TRBJ1-1 | - | TRBD1 | TRBV19 | TGTGCCAGTAGACCGACAGGGGAGAACACTGAAGCTTTCTTT | CASRPTGENTEAFF
TRBJ1-5 | once | - | TRBV6-6 | TGTGCCAGCACCTGGCAGGGCAGCAATCAGCCCCAGCATTTT | CASTWQGSNQPQHF
TRBJ1-2 | - | - | TRBV28 | TGTGCCAGCAGGCGGACAGCCGCTAACTATGGCTACACCTTC | CASRRTAANYGYTF
TRBJ1-5 | - | - | TRBV7-2 | TGTGCCAGCACCCCAGCATCGGGGTACAATCAGCCCCAGCATTTT | CASTPASGYNQPQHF
TRBJ2-5 | - | TRBD2 | TRBV27 | TGTGCCAGCAGTTTATTGGGCGGGAGGGGCGCTGCAGAGACCCAGTACTTC | CASSLLGGRGAAETQYF
TRBJ2-2 | - | - | TRBV6-1 | TGTGCCAGCAGGGGAGACCAAGTGAGGATCGGGGAGCTGTTTTTT | CASRGDQVRIGELFF
TRBJ1-3 | - | - | TRBV4-2 | TGTGCCAGCAGCCAAGGGAGCGGGGTCCTGGGGGGAAACACCATATATTTT | CASSQGSGVLGGNTIYF
TRBJ1-3 | - | - | TRBV6-5 | TGTGCCAGCAGTCCCACAGGGCTCTCTGGAAACACCATATATTTT | CASSPTGLSGNTIYF
TRBJ2-7 | - | TRBD2 | TRBV4-1 | TGCGCCAGCAGCCAAGATACTGCGGGAGCTGGCGAGCAGTACTTC | CASSQDTAGAGEQYF
TRBJ1-2 | - | - | TRBV28 | TGTGCCAGCAGTTTATTGGCGGAATATGGCTACACCTTC | CASSLLAEYGYTF
TRBJ1-2 | - | - | TRBV19 | TGTGCCAGTAGTTTCGACCTTAACTATGGCTACACCTTC | CASSFDLNYGYTF